Each of the 10 T cell receptor beta chains below was sequenced from the same sample in a study of low-dose radiotherapy and immunotherapy resistance in tumors (dated by TCRdb to the early 2020s). The sample's time point label is to be understood as: after trial treatment. In the paper's terms, the treatment or condition label means: LDRT plus nivolumab, ipilimumab, low-dose cyclophosphamide and aspirin (RACIN trial). TCRdb records Illumina HiSeq 2500 as the sequencer. First-strand cDNA was synthesized using Superscript III and a set of TRAV- and TRBV-specific primers, so that both TCRalpha and TCRbeta chains were covered. A roughly 21-cycle PCR with Phusion amplified the TCRs, pairing a constant-region primer with the adapter that was attached to the V primers. Clones were called with MiXCR by TCRdb after fastp trimmed the public reads at Q25, and only in-frame beta chains were retained. Each CDR3 protein appears once, grouped with its most common genes and DNA. Recorded for this sample are approximately 42,000 distinct CDR3 sequences; around 25% of them occurred a single time. The ten largest clones capture over 9% of the sample.

Sequences were derived from PBMCs, sampled after low-dose radiotherapy plus immunotherapy. These receptors all come from a male donor with prostate cancer.

This clonotype is medium-sized. This sequence joins TRBV6-6 and TRBJ2-7, with 7 bases fitting TRBD1. Germline V CDR1 and CDR2: MNHNY, SVGAGI (reference sequence). The CDR3 spans 14 residues. J lost 2 bases, V lost 0 bases, and 1 base had no gene match. CDR3 coding DNA: TGTGCCAGCAGTTACTCAGGGGGCACCTACGAGCAGTACTTC. As protein: CASSYSGGTYEQYF.

This clonotype was counted ten times or more. The gene calls are TRBV19 and TRBJ2-6, with D possibly TRBD2 on 6 matching bases. This CDR3 is built from 18 residues. Germline CDR1 and CDR2: LNHDA and SQIVND (reference sequence). V was pared by 5 bases and J by 0 bases, with 17 bases between. The CDR3: CASSPFRPGSSGANVLTF. In DNA form, the CDR3 reads TGTGCCAGTAGTCCCTTTCGACCCGGGAGCTCTGGGGCCAACGTCCTGACTTTC.

This clonotype was seen many times. V usage is TRBV11-2 and J usage is TRBJ2-7; 7 bases align to TRBD1. Germline V lookup: CDR1 SGHAT, CDR2 FQNNGV. The V and J ends lost 6 bases and 1 base, in that order; junction bases with no gene match: 3. The length of the CDR3 is 13 residues. The CDR3 loop is CASSLGQSYEQYF. CDR3 bases: TGTGCCAGCAGTTTGGGACAGTCCTACGAGCAGTACTTC.

Regarding this clonotype: The conserved phenylalanine or tryptophan normally closing the CDR3 is absent here, so this likely arose from a read error. The chain employs TRBV4-2 and TRBJ2-7, with D possibly matching TRBD2 (5 bases). This CDR3 has 15 amino acids. Germline V gene sequence: CDR1 LGHNA, CDR2 YNFKEQ. DNA of the CDR3: TGTGTCAGCAGCCAAGACGACCTCTTCGGGAACGAGCAGTACTAC. It codes for CVSSQDDLFGNEQYY.

This clonotype came up many times. The V and J genes are TRBV4-1 and TRBJ1-5, with a possible D match to TRBD1 (6 bases). V gave up 2 bases and J gave up 4 bases, with 12 bases separating them. Germline CDR1 and CDR2: MGHRA and YSYEKL. The CDR3 is 15 amino acids. CDR3 nucleotides: TGCGCCAGCAGCCAATTGGACAGCCCTAATCAGCCCCAGCATTTT. Encoded protein: CASSQLDSPNQPQHF.

In its sample, this clonotype was seen many times. The chain links TRBV12-3 or TRBV12-4 to TRBJ1-1; the D is unclear. V lost 2 bases, J lost 2 bases, and 9 bases lay in between. The CDR3 totals 14 residues. CDR3 protein: CASSLFGLNTEAFF. The CDR3, as DNA: TGTGCCAGCAGTTTATTTGGTTTAAACACTGAAGCTTTCTTT.

The rearrangement links TRBV4-3 to TRBJ2-5; D might be TRBD2 (6 bases). V was cut by 6 bases and J by 2 bases, with 19 bases left in between. This CDR3 has 16 amino acids. Germline CDR1 and CDR2: LGHNA and YSLEER. CDR3 loop: CASRLYAGTLQETQYF. In nucleotides, the CDR3 is TGCGCCAGCAGGCTTTATGCCGGGACTTTACAAGAGACCCAGTACTTC.

The J gene is TRBJ1-4, the V gene TRBV7-6; tentatively, D is TRBD1 (5 bases). Trimming cost V 1 base and J 4 bases, with 10 bases left between them. This CDR3 comprises 15 residues. Germline lookup yields CDR1 SGHVS and CDR2 FNYEAQ. CDR3 amino acids: CASSLDWGINEKLFF. In DNA, the CDR3 is TGTGCCAGCAGCTTAGACTGGGGGATTAATGAAAAACTGTTTTTT.

CDR3 DNA: TGCGCCAGCAGCATAGGACAGGGCCGCGAGACCCAGTACTTC. The encoded protein is CASSIGQGRETQYF. The V and J genes are TRBV5-1 and TRBJ2-5; TRBD1 aligns across 8 bases. The CDR3 loop spans 14 amino acids. After removal of 4 bases from V and 5 bases from J, the junction contained 7 bases not matched to a gene. The germline V gene has CDR1 SGHRS and CDR2 YFSETQ.

In its sample, this clonotype was seen many times. The gene calls are TRBV30 and TRBJ1-2; D is possibly TRBD1 (5 bases). Germline lookup yields CDR1 GTSNPN and CDR2 SVGIG (reference sequence). Trimming took off 4 bases at V and 2 bases at J, with 14 bases between the two ends. The CDR3 covers 14 residues. The CDR3: CAWNSGHRNYGYTF. In DNA, the CDR3 is TGTGCCTGGAACTCAGGACATAGGAACTATGGCTACACCTTC.